These 23 T cell receptor beta chains share one sample of origin, sequenced in a study of breast tumors, draining lymph nodes, adjacent tissues. A single record per CDR3 protein comes from TCRdb applying MiXCR to the multiplex PCR reads. The sample includes about 230,000 distinct CDR3 sequences, about 30% of them seen just once. The lymph nodes were axillary draining lymph nodes from breast cancer patients. The sample was axillary lymph node tissue. The receptors originated from a female donor with breast cancer. Some clones in this sample may be carry-over from other donors' samples.

This clonotype was observed a few times. The chain is built from TRBV6-2 or TRBV6-3 and TRBJ2-1, with 7 positions matching TRBD2. CDR1 is MNHEY, CDR2 SVGEGT, per germline. Losses at the gene ends were 5 bases for V and 8 bases for J; bases not matched to a gene: 18. This CDR3 has 17 residues. The CDR3 here is CASSPPFGTILVDEQFF. Written as DNA, the CDR3 is TGTGCCAGCAGTCCCCCCTTCGGGACTATACTAGTAGATGAGCAGTTCTTC.

The table lists this clonotype with many counts. Likely a read error: the CDR3 ends without its conserved phenylalanine or tryptophan. V and J are TRBV6-5 and TRBJ2-5; 10 nucleotides match TRBD1. Germline V lookup: CDR1 MNHEY, CDR2 SVGAGI. With V trimmed by 6 bases and J by 5 bases, 6 bases remained unmatched. The CDR3 sequence is 14 residues long. In DNA, the CDR3 is TGTGCCAGCAGCGAAGACAGGGGGCGGGAGACCCAGTACCTC. Its translation is CASSEDRGRETQYL.

This clonotype was observed at least ten times. The chain recombines TRBV25-1 with TRBJ1-4; TRBD1 aligns across 9 bases. The CDR3 consists of 14 residues. Germline V CDR1 and CDR2: MGHDK, SYGVNS. V lost 8 bases and J lost 6; bases outside the gene matches: 7. CDR3 bases: TGTGCCAGCCGCAAAACAGGGGGCTATGAAAAACTGTTTTTT. Its translation: CASRKTGGYEKLFF.

Many counts were recorded for this clonotype. The chain uses TRBV19 and TRBJ2-7, with D tentatively TRBD2 (7 bases). V gave up 2 bases and J gave up 0 bases, with 11 bases separating them. The V gene's germline CDR1 is LNHDA and CDR2 SQIVND (reference sequence). The CDR3 sequence is 15 residues long. CDR3 protein: CASSIKGGYSYEQYF. The CDR3 DNA follows: TGTGCCAGTAGTATAAAGGGGGGGTACTCCTACGAGCAGTACTTC.

The chain combines TRBV27 with TRBJ2-7, with 7 bases lining up with TRBD2. Unmatched junction bases numbered 4, after V lost 6 bases and J lost 2 bases. The CDR3 is 13 amino acids. CDR1 and CDR2 (germline): MNHEY, SMNVEV (reference sequence). CDR3 region: CASRTSDTYEQYF. CDR3 coding DNA: TGTGCCAGCAGAACTAGCGACACCTACGAGCAGTACTTC.

This clonotype was detected ten times or more. The chain employs TRBV7-8 and TRBJ1-2; 8 nucleotides agree with TRBD1. The CDR3 spans 15 residues. Germline CDR1 reads SGHVS; CDR2 reads FQNEAQ. V was clipped by 4 bases and J by 3 bases; unmatched bases: 7. CDR3 coding DNA: TGTGCCAGCAGCTCACGTGACAGGGGTGACTATGGCTACACCTTC. Translated: CASSSRDRGDYGYTF.

In this sample, this clonotype turned up many times. The gene calls are TRBV29-1 and TRBJ2-3, with 9 bases identical to TRBD2. J lost 2 bases, V lost 0 bases, and 3 bases had no gene match. This CDR3 spans 15 amino acids. The V gene's germline CDR1 is SQVTM and CDR2 ANQGSEA. The chain's CDR3 is CSVEDTSGFTDTQYF. CDR3 coding DNA: TGCAGCGTTGAAGATACTAGCGGGTTCACAGATACGCAGTATTTT.

This clonotype was recorded a few times. This clone may be a read error of a much larger clone one base away. This chain links TRBV6-5 with TRBJ2-7, with 9 bases matching TRBD2. From germline, CDR1 is MNHEY and CDR2 SVGAGI. This CDR3 region has 15 residues. The ends lost 4 bases at V and 2 bases at J; junction bases unmatched: 6. The CDR3 DNA is TGTGCCAGCAGTTTCGGGGCGGGAGGGACCTACGAGCAGTACTTC. Protein product: CASSFGAGGTYEQYF.

This clonotype was seen many times. The genes are TRBV19 and TRBJ1-5; D might be TRBD1 (6 bases). Germline CDR1 is LNHDA and CDR2 is SQIVND (reference sequence). Trimming cost V 6 bases and J 3 bases, with 12 bases left between them. There are 14 residues in the CDR3. This CDR3 is CASRYTGSNQPQHF. In DNA form, the CDR3 reads TGTGCCAGTAGATACACAGGGTCCAATCAGCCCCAGCATTTT.

This clonotype has only a few counts. The CDR3 bases are TGTGCCAGCAGCTTTGCGGCAGGGGTTGTACTAGCCAAAAACATTCAGTACTTC. Translating it yields CASSFAAGVVLAKNIQYF. This chain joins TRBV5-6 and TRBJ2-4; tentative D call: TRBD1 (6 bases). The CDR3 loop spans 18 amino acids. Trimming cost V 2 bases and J 0 bases, with 18 bases left between them. Germline CDR1 and CDR2: SGHDT and YYEEEE.

In the case of this clonotype: A much larger clone lies a single base off, so this may be a read error. The J gene is TRBJ2-3, the V gene TRBV7-2, with 10 bases matching TRBD2. CDR3 length: 16 amino acids. Germline V CDR1 and CDR2: SGHTA, FQGNSA. The V gene end was trimmed by 3 bases and the J gene end by 4 bases; junction bases not matched to a gene: 7. The CDR3 loop reads CTSSLRASGGADTQYF. CDR3 in DNA: TGTACCAGCAGCTTGCGGGCTAGCGGGGGCGCAGATACGCAGTATTTT.

This clonotype was seen only a few times. The J gene is TRBJ2-2, the V gene TRBV6-6; 16 bases fit TRBD2. The germline CDR1 and CDR2 sequences are MNHNY and SVGAGI (reference sequence). This CDR3 spans 20 amino acids. Unmatched junction bases numbered 13, after V lost 5 bases and J lost 4 bases. DNA for the CDR3: TGTGCCAGCAGTCCCCGAACGGGACTAGCGGGAGGGCGTGGCACCGGGGAGCTGTTTTTT. Translating gives CASSPRTGLAGGRGTGELFF.

This clonotype was picked up many times. The gene calls are TRBV20-1 and TRBJ2-7, with D tentatively TRBD2 (5 bases). Germline values: CDR1 DFQATT, CDR2 SNEGSKA (reference sequence). This CDR3 comprises 15 residues. Trimming took 1 base from V and 2 from J, leaving 15 bases between them. The CDR3 here is CSARGTHQNTYEQYF. CDR3 in DNA: TGCAGTGCTAGAGGGACTCATCAGAACACCTACGAGCAGTACTTC.

This clonotype was recorded a few times. Given a much more abundant clone one base away, this may be a read error. The chain joins TRBV4-2 to TRBJ2-3; D uncertain. This CDR3 comprises 13 residues. V was pared by 2 bases and J by 4 bases, with 7 bases between. Per the germline V gene, CDR1 is LGHNA and CDR2 is YNFKEQ. The CDR3 bases are TGTGCCAGCAGCCAAAGCGCCTCAGATACGCAGTATTTT. This sequence encodes CASSQSASDTQYF.

The chain employs TRBV20-1 and TRBJ1-1; 8 nucleotides line up with TRBD1. The junction had 11 bases not matched to a gene; V was cut back by 1 base and J by 7 bases. The CDR3 extends over 15 amino acids. The germline CDR1 and CDR2 sequences are DFQATT and SNEGSKA (reference sequence). The CDR3 reads CSARVFGQGFGEAFF. CDR3 sequence (DNA): TGCAGTGCTAGAGTGTTCGGACAGGGCTTTGGTGAAGCTTTCTTT.

DNA for the CDR3: TGCAGCCCCCTGGGAGAAGGCTCGGCCTACGAGCAGTACTTC. As protein: CSPLGEGSAYEQYF. J is TRBJ2-7 and V is TRBV29-1, with D maybe TRBD2 (5 bases). V lost 8 bases, J lost 2 bases, and 19 bases lay in between. CDR1 is SQVTM and CDR2 is ANQGSEA in the germline V gene. This CDR3 region has 14 residues.

In regard to this clonotype: The junction departs from the called germline gene at one end, perhaps through a read error. V gene TRBV2 combines with J gene TRBJ2-6; tentative D call: TRBD1 (5 bases). Germline V gene lookup returns CDR1 SNHLY and CDR2 FYNNEI. The CDR3 spans 15 residues. The CDR3 coding sequence is TGTGTCAGCAGCGTGACAGCGACTGGGGCCAACGTCCTGACTTTC. Protein sequence: CVSSVTATGANVLTF.

There are many counts of this clonotype. The V call is TRBV5-1, the J call TRBJ1-5; maybe TRBD1 (5 bases). The CDR3 runs 15 residues. The germline gives CDR1 SGHRS, CDR2 YFSETQ. Deletions cut 1 base from V and 2 bases from J, with 10 bases between. This CDR3 reads CASSLMGHGNQPQHF. CDR3 nucleotide sequence: TGCGCCAGCAGCTTGATGGGGCATGGCAATCAGCCCCAGCATTTT.

About this clonotype: The limits of the CDR3 on the DNA are not certain, so only TCRdb's listed CDR3 is given. The chain uses TRBV2 and TRBJ2-1; TRBD2, the table's D call, lacks a check against the DNA. Counting both end residues, the CDR3 totals 18 amino acids. Germline CDR1 and CDR2: SNHLY and FYNNEI. This chain's CDR3 is CACSASRNAGRPNNEQFF.

With respect to this clonotype: This could be a read error, since a much larger clone is one nucleotide away. The conserved closing phenylalanine or tryptophan is absent in this CDR3, likely reflecting a read error. The rearrangement joins TRBV6-5 to TRBJ2-5; 9 bases align to TRBD2. The junction had 13 bases not matched to a gene; V was cut back by 6 bases and J by 5 bases. The germline gives CDR1 MNHEY, CDR2 SVGAGI. The CDR3 is 16 amino acids. The CDR3 reads CASRRLAVSGGETQYL. CDR3 DNA: TGTGCCAGCAGGAGACTAGCGGTTTCGGGGGGGGAGACCCAGTACCTC.

This clonotype was counted many times. The gene calls are TRBV6-6 and TRBJ2-5; possibly TRBD1 for D (6 bases). The CDR3 is 15 residues long. Trimming stripped 6 bases from V and 2 bases from J, with 16 bases between. In germline, CDR1 is MNHNY, CDR2 SVGAGI (reference sequence). CDR3: CASRLTGTLQETQYF. CDR3 sequence (DNA): TGTGCCAGCAGATTAACCGGGACACTGCAAGAGACCCAGTACTTC.

The sample holds many counts of this clonotype. CDR3: CSAPLTGSRKETQYF. The CDR3 DNA sequence: TGCAGTGCCCCCCTTACAGGGTCCCGCAAAGAGACCCAGTACTTC. The rearrangement joins TRBV20-1 to TRBJ2-5; D is possibly TRBD1 (6 bases). V shed 6 bases and J shed 3 bases, with 20 bases lying between them. The length of the CDR3 is 15 residues. The germline CDR1 and CDR2 sequences are DFQATT and SNEGSKA (reference sequence).

With regard to this clonotype: A much larger clone differs by one base, so this may be a read error. The chain couples TRBV11-3 to TRBJ2-1, with D maybe TRBD2 (6 bases). The CDR3 covers 14 residues. CDR1 is SGHNT and CDR2 is YENEEA in the germline V gene. DNA of the CDR3: TGTACCAGCAGCCGACTAGGCTCCTACAATGAGCAGTTCTTC. This sequence encodes CTSSRLGSYNEQFF.